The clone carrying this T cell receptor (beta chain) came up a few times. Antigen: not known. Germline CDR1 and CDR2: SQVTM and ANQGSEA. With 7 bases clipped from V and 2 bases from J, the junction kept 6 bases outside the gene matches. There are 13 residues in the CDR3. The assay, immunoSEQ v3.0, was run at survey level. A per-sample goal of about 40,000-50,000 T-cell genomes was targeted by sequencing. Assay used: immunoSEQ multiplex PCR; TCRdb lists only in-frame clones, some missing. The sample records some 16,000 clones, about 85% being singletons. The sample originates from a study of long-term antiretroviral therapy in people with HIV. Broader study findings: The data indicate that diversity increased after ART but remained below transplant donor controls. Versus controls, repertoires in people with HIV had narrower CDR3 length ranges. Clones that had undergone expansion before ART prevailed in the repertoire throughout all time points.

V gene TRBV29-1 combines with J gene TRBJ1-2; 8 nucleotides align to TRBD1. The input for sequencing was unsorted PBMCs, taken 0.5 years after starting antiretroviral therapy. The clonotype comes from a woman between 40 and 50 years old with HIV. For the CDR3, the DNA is TGCAGCGCTAGGGGGACAGGAAACTATGGCTACACCTTC. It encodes CSARGTGNYGYTF.